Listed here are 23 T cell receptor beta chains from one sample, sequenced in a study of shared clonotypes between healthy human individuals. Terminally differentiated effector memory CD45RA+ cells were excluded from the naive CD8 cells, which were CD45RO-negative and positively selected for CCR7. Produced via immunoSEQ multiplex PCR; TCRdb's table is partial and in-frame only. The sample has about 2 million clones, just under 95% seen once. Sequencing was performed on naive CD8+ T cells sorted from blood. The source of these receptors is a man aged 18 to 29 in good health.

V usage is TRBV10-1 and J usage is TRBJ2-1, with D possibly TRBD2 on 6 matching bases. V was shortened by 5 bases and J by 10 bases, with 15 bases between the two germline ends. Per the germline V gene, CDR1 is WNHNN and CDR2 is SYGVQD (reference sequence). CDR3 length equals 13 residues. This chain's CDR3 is CASSPSAGSEQFF. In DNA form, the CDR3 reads TGCGCCAGCAGTCCTTCAGCGGGCTCAGAGCAGTTCTTC.

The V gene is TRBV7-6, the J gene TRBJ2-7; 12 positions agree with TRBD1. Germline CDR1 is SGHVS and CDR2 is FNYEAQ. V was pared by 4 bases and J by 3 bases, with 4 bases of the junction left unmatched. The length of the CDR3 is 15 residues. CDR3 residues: CASSSGQGAHYEQYF. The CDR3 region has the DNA TGTGCCAGCAGCTCGGGACAGGGGGCCCACTACGAGCAGTACTTC.

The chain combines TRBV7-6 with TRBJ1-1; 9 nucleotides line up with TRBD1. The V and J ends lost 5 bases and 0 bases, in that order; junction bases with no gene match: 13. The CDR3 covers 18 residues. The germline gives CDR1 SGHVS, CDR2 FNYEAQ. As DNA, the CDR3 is TGTGCCAGCAGCGCTGGGCCTCCACAGGGGGCTATGAACACTGAAGCTTTCTTT. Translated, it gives CASSAGPPQGAMNTEAFF.

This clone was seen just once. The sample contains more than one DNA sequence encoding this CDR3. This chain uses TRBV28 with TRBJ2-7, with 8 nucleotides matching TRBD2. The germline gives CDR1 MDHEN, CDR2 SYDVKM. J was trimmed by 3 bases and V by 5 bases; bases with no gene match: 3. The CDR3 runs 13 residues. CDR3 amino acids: CASSPAGGYEQYF. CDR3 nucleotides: TGTGCCAGCAGTCCGGCGGGGGGCTACGAGCAGTACTTC.

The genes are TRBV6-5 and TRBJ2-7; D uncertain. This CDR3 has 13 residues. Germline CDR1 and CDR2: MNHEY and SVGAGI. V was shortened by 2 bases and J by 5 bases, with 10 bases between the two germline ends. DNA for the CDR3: TGTGCCAGCAGTTACGGGGTAAAGAACGAGCAGTACTTC. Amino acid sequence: CASSYGVKNEQYF.

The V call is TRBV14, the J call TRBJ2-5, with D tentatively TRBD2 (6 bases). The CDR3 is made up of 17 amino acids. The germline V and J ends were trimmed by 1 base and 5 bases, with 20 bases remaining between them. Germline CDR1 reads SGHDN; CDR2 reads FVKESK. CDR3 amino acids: CASSQGGGTIGRETQYF. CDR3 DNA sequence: TGTGCCAGCAGCCAAGGGGGAGGAACAATCGGACGGGAGACCCAGTACTTC.

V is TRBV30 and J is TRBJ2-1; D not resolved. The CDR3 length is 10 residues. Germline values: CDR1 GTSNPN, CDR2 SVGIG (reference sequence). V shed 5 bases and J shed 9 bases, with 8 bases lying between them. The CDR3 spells CAWGMVEQFF. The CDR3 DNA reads TGTGCCTGGGGGATGGTTGAGCAGTTCTTC.

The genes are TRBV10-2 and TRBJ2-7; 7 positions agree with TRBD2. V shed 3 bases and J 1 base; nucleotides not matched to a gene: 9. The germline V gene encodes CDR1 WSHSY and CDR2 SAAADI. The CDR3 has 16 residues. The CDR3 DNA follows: TGCGCCAGCAGTGAACTCGGGCTAGCGGTTTCCTACGAGCAGTACTTC. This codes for CASSELGLAVSYEQYF.

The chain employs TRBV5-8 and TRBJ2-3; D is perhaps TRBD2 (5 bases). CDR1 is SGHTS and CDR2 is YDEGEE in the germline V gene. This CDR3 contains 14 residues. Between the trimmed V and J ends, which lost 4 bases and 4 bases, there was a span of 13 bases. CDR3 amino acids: CASSPFGGADTQYF. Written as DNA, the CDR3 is TGTGCCAGCAGCCCCTTTGGAGGCGCAGATACGCAGTATTTT. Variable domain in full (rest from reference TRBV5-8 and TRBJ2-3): EAGVTQSPTHLIKTRGQQATLRCSPISGHTSVYWYQQALGLGLQFLLWYDEGEERNRGNFPPRFSGRQFPNYSSELNVNALELEDSALYLCASSPFGGADTQYFGPGTRLTVL.

The DNA of the CDR3 is TGTGCCACCTCCGACCCCCTAGCGGGAGCCCCATATGAGCAGTTCTTC. It is translated as CATSDPLAGAPYEQFF. This chain uses TRBV15 with TRBJ2-1; 10 bases are shared with TRBD2. The V gene end was trimmed by 8 bases and the J gene end by 8 bases; junction bases not matched to a gene: 15. In germline, CDR1 is LNHNV, CDR2 YYDKDF (reference sequence). This CDR3 spans 16 amino acids.

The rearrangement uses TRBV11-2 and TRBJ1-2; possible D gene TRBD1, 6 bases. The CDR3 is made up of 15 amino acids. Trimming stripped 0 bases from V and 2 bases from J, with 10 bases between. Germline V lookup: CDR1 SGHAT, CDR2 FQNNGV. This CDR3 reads CASSLEGTGNYGYTF. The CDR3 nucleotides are TGTGCCAGCAGCTTAGAAGGTACAGGGAACTATGGCTACACCTTC.

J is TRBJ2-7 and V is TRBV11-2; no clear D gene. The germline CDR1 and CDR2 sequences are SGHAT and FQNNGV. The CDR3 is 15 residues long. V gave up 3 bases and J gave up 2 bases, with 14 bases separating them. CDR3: CASSLGPTKTYEQYF. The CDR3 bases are TGTGCCAGCAGCTTGGGTCCAACCAAAACCTACGAGCAGTACTTC.

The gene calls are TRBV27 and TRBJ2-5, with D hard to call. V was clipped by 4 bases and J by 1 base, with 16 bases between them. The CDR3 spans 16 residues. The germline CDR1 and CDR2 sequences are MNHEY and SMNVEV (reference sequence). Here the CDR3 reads CASSSRYLSSQETQYF. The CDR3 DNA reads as TGTGCCAGCAGTTCGAGGTACCTTAGTTCCCAAGAGACCCAGTACTTC.

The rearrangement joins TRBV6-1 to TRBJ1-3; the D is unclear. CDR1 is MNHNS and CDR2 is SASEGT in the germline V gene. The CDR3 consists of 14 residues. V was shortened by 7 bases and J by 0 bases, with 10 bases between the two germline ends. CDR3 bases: TGTGCCAGCAATTTAATAGACTCTGGAAACACCATATATTTT. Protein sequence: CASNLIDSGNTIYF.

CDR3 protein: CASSEGQREYTDTQYF. The CDR3 region has the DNA TGCGCCAGCAGTGAGGGTCAGCGGGAATACACAGATACGCAGTATTTT. V gene TRBV10-2 combines with J gene TRBJ2-3, with 7 nucleotides matching TRBD2. CDR1 is WSHSY, CDR2 SAAADI, per germline. The CDR3 consists of 16 residues. Trimming took 2 bases from V and 2 from J; bases not matched to a gene: 7.

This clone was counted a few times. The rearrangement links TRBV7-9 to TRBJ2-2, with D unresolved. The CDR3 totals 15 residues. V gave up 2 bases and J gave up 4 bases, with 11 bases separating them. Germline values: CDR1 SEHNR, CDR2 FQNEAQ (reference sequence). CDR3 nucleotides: TGTGCCAGCAGCTTAAAAAGGGCGAGCACCGGGGAGCTGTTTTTT. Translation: CASSLKRASTGELFF.

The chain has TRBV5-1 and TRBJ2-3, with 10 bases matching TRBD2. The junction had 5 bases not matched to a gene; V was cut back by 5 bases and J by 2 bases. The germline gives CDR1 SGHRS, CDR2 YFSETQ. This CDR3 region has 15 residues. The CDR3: CASRFTSGVTDTQYF. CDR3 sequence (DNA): TGCGCCAGCAGATTTACTAGCGGGGTCACAGATACGCAGTATTTT. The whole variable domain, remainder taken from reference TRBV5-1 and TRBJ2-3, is KAGVTQTPRYLIKTRGQQVTLSCSPISGHRSVSWYQQTPGQGLQFLFEYFSETQRNKGNFPGRFSGRQFSNSRSEMNVSTLELGDSALYLCASRFTSGVTDTQYFGPGTRLTVL.

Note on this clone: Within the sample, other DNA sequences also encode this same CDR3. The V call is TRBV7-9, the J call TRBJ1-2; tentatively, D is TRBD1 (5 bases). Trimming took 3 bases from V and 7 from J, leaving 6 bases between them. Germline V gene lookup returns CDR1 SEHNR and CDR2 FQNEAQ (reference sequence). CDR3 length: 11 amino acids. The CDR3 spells CASSFGAGYTF. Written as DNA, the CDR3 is TGTGCCAGCAGCTTCGGGGCTGGCTACACCTTC.

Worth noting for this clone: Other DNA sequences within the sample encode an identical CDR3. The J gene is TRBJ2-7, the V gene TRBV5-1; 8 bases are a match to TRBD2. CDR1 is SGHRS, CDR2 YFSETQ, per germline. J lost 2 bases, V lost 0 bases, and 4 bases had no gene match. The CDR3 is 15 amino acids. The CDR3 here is CASSLAVAGTYEQYF. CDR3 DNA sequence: TGCGCCAGCAGCTTGGCCGTAGCGGGGACCTACGAGCAGTACTTC.

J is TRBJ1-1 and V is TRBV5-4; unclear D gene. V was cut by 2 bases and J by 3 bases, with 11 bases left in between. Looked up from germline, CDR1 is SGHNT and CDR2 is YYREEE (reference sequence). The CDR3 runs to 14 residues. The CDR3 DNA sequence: TGTGCCAGCAGCTTTGGAACCGGGGACACTGAAGCTTTCTTT. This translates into CASSFGTGDTEAFF.

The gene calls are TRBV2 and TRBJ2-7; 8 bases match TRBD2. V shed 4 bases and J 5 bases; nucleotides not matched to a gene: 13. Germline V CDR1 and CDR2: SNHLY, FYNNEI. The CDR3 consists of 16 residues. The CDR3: CASSGSGGPAPNEQYF. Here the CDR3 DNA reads TGTGCCAGCAGTGGATCGGGGGGGCCCGCCCCCAACGAGCAGTACTTC.

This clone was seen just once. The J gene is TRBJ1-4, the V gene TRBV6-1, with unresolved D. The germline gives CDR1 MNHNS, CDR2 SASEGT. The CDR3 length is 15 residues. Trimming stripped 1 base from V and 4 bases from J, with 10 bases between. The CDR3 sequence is CASSEVGIDNEKLFF. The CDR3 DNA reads TGTGCCAGCAGTGAAGTGGGGATAGATAATGAAAAACTGTTTTTT.

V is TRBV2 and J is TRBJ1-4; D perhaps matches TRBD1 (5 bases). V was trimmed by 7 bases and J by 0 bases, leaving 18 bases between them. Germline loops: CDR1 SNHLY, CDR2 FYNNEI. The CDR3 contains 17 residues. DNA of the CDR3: TGTGCCAGCACGGCGGGTGGCAGGGTTGCAACTAATGAAAAACTGTTTTTT. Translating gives CASTAGGRVATNEKLFF.